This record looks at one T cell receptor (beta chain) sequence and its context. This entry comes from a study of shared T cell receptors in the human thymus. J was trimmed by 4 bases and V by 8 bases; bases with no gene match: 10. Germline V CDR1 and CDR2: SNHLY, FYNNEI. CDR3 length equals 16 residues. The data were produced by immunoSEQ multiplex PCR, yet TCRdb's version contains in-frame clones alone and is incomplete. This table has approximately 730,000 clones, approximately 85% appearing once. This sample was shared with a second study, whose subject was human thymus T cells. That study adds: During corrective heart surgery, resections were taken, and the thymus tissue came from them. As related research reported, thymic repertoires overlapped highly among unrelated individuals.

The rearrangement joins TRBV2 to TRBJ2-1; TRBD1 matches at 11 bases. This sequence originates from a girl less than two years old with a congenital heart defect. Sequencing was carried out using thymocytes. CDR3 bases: TGTGCCAGCGAATGGAGGGACAGGGGGGAGTACAATGAGCAGTTCTTC. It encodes CASEWRDRGEYNEQFF.